This T cell receptor (beta chain) was captured by sequencing in a study of blood T cells in healthy people across ages. Whole-study findings and limits: While age rose, TCR beta diversity per million T cells dropped in a roughly linear way.

Through a sample-barcoded 5' primer and a J-beta primer mix, a second PCR was run for roughly 7 to 11 cycles. Individual samples furnished no less than 2.5 million CDR3-containing paired-end reads apiece. TCRdb called the 5' RACE reads again in MiXCR, with one record for every CDR3 protein. This table has roughly 1,500,000 distinct CDR3 sequences, about 35% appearing once. A note on this clonotype: Its antigen is unidentified. The germline gene is not matched at one end of the junction; a read error may be the cause.

CDR1 is SEHNR and CDR2 is FQNEAQ in the germline V gene (reference sequence). CDR3 size: 15 residues. The authors isolated at least 6 million PBMCs per sample. The receptor was isolated from a woman aged 30 to 39 in good health. The chain links TRBV7-9 to TRBJ1-2; D may be TRBD1 (5 bases). Sequences were obtained from blood. CDR3 nucleotide sequence: TGTGCCAGCAGCTTAGGGCAGGGAGGAAACTGTGGCTACACCTTC. Translated, it gives CASSLGQGGNCGYTF.